The 20 T cell receptor beta chains below come from one sample, sequenced in a study of tumor-infiltrating lymphocytes in primary liver carcinoma. Investigators took RNA and DNA out together from roughly 21-30 mg of unsorted bulk tissue. Constant-region priming of roughly 490 ng total RNA yielded TCR beta cDNA. Libraries for TCR beta were built through three nested multiplex PCR rounds, which together made up a slightly modified ARM-PCR procedure. The study ran its first two PCR rounds for roughly 9 cycles each, using TRBV1-TRBV30 forward primers and a C-beta reverse primer. In TCRdb, the multiplex PCR reads were re-called with MiXCR into one record per CDR3 protein. The sample carries around 100,000 distinct CDR3 sequences, approximately 70% recorded once. Sequenced input: liver tumor tissue from sampling region 2. Described subset: tumor region T2, inferior pole. The source of these receptors is a woman aged 55-70 years with primary liver carcinoma and hepatitis B virus infection.

This clonotype was recorded many times. This chain links TRBV18 with TRBJ1-3; maybe TRBD1 (6 bases). Germline values: CDR1 KGHSH, CDR2 LQKENI. There are 19 residues in the CDR3. Trimming stripped 3 bases from V and 0 bases from J, with 21 bases between. The CDR3 DNA is TGTGCCAGCTCACCGATGGCTACCGGGGGGCTCAGCTCTGGAAACACCATATATTTT. Translation gives CASSPMATGGLSSGNTIYF.

This clonotype came up many times. V gene TRBV12-3 or TRBV12-4 combines with J gene TRBJ2-7; D remains ambiguous. The CDR3 is made up of 11 amino acids. The V and J ends lost 0 bases and 7 bases respectively, with 4 bases between them. The CDR3 DNA sequence: TGTGCCAGCAGTTTAGCGAGTGAGCAGTACTTC. This gives the protein CASSLASEQYF.

With respect to this clonotype: Because the CDR3 is missing its conserved closing phenylalanine or tryptophan, this is likely a read error. This sequence joins TRBV12-3 or TRBV12-4 and TRBJ2-6; D is uncertain. The CDR3 spans 13 residues. The CDR3 here is CSSSVSGANVLTV. The CDR3 DNA is TGTTCCAGCAGTGTCTCTGGGGCCAACGTCCTGACTGTC.

As for this clonotype: A read error may be the cause here, since a much bigger clone is one base away. This chain uses TRBV6-6 with TRBJ2-3; the D gene is possibly TRBD1 (5 bases). Germline assignment: CDR1 MNHNY and CDR2 SVGAGI (reference sequence). There are 16 residues in the CDR3. V lost 2 bases to trimming and J lost 0 bases, with 12 bases between them. The CDR3 reads CASSYNRDSSTDTQYF. For the CDR3, the DNA is TGTGCCAGCAGTTACAACCGAGACAGTAGCACAGATACGCAGTATTTT.

This clonotype was detected only a few times. The rearrangement links TRBV11-2 to TRBJ1-2, with 8 bases matching TRBD1. V gave up 5 bases and J gave up 4 bases; unmatched junction bases: 6. This CDR3 is 14 amino acids long. The germline gives CDR1 SGHAT, CDR2 FQNNGV. CDR3 region: CASSAGGIIYGYTF. The CDR3 DNA reads TGTGCCAGCAGCGCAGGGGGCATTATCTATGGCTACACCTTC.

The chain carries TRBV6-5 and TRBJ2-4; D is uncertain. Trimming took 5 bases from V and 2 from J, leaving 7 bases between them. This CDR3 is built from 13 residues. Germline V lookup: CDR1 MNHEY, CDR2 SVGAGI. The CDR3 sequence is CASSGLSKNIQYF. The CDR3 DNA is TGTGCCAGCAGTGGGCTGTCCAAAAACATTCAGTACTTC.

Remarks on this clonotype: No conserved phenylalanine or tryptophan is present at the end of the CDR3, so a read error is the likely explanation. This rearrangement joins TRBV5-6 to TRBJ2-1, with 7 bases that match TRBD2. In germline, CDR1 is SGHDT, CDR2 YYEEEE. The CDR3 has 14 residues. CDR3 in amino acids: CVSSPGLAYNEQFL. CDR3 bases: TGTGTCAGCAGCCCCGGACTAGCCTACAATGAGCAGTTCCTC.

This clonotype has a handful of counts. This sequence may be a read error, since a much larger clone differs from it by one base. The rearrangement uses TRBV12-3 or TRBV12-4 and TRBJ1-3, with a possible D match to TRBD1 (6 bases). This CDR3 spans 17 amino acids. The V end was cut by 5 bases, the J end by 0 bases, with 17 bases between. As DNA, the CDR3 is TGTGCCAGCAGTCCGAATACACAGGGTTCCTCTGGAAACACCATATATTTT. It encodes CASSPNTQGSSGNTIYF.

The rearrangement uses TRBV2 and TRBJ1-4; D unresolved. Germline assignment: CDR1 SNHLY and CDR2 FYNNEI. The CDR3 extends over 15 amino acids. V was pared by 7 bases and J by 0 bases, with 12 bases between. DNA of the CDR3: TGTGCCAGCATCAGGACCTTCTCAACTAATGAAAAACTGTTTTTT. Residues: CASIRTFSTNEKLFF.

The chain recombines TRBV12-3 or TRBV12-4 with TRBJ2-7; TRBD1 agrees at 10 bases. The CDR3 covers 13 residues. The CDR3 reads CGNSRQGAYEQYF. The CDR3 region has the DNA TGTGGCAACAGTCGACAGGGGGCTTACGAGCAGTACTTC.

The table lists this clonotype with a count of one. CDR3 sequence (DNA): TGTGCCAGCAGAACGGGATGGTGGGAGAGTCAGTACTTC. It translates to CASRTGWWESQYF. The J gene is TRBJ2-5, the V gene TRBV11-1; the D gene is possibly TRBD2 (5 bases). V was shortened by 6 bases and J by 11 bases, with 19 bases between the two germline ends. CDR3 length equals 13 residues. CDR1 and CDR2 (germline): SGHAT, FQDESV (reference sequence).

Note on this clonotype: Without the conserved terminal phenylalanine or tryptophan, this CDR3 likely stems from a read error. The genes are TRBV11-3 and TRBJ2-1; a weak D match, TRBD2 (5 bases). The CDR3 length is 15 residues. CDR1 is SGHNT, CDR2 YENEEA, per germline. V was shortened by 2 bases and J by 4 bases, with 12 bases between the two germline ends. This CDR3 is CASSLLAEDYNEQFL. In nucleotides, the CDR3 is TGTGCCAGCAGCTTACTGGCGGAGGATTACAATGAGCAGTTCCTC.

The V and J genes are TRBV28 and TRBJ2-3; D may be TRBD2 (6 bases). V was cut by 5 bases and J by 3 bases, with 21 bases left in between. The CDR3 runs to 17 residues. CDR1 and CDR2 (germline): MDHEN, SYDVKM. Here the CDR3 DNA reads TGTGCCAGCAGTGGAGTGTTCAAACCAGGAGGGACAGATACGCAGTATTTT. It yields the protein CASSGVFKPGGTDTQYF. The full variable domain, in which reference TRBV28 and TRBJ2-3 provide the parts outside the CDR3, is DVKVTQSSRYLVKRTGEKVFLECVQDMDHENMFWYRQDPGLGLRLIYFSYDVKMKEKGDIPEGYSVSREKKERFSLILESASTNQTSMYLCASSGVFKPGGTDTQYFGPGTRLTVL.

The sample holds a few counts of this clonotype. Being one base from a much bigger clone, this may be a read error. The V call is TRBV2, the J call TRBJ1-2; 8 positions match TRBD1. The germline V gene has CDR1 SNHLY and CDR2 FYNNEI. Unmatched junction bases numbered 6, after V lost 10 bases and J lost 5 bases. This CDR3 is 12 amino acids long. The CDR3 DNA reads as TGTGCCAACACAACAGGGGGGTATGGCTACACCTTC. Translated: CANTTGGYGYTF.

A word on this clonotype: Possible read error: a much larger clone is one base away. V and J are TRBV13 and TRBJ2-7; D possibly uses TRBD1 or TRBD2 (5 bases each). CDR1 PRHDT and CDR2 FYEKMQ come from the germline V gene (reference sequence). The CDR3 totals 14 residues. V gave up 10 bases and J gave up 2 bases, with 18 bases separating them. CDR3 loop: CANTPGTGTYEQYF. The CDR3 nucleotides read TGTGCCAACACCCCTGGGACGGGAACCTACGAGCAGTACTTC.

This clonotype has at least ten counts. The J gene is TRBJ2-1, the V gene TRBV5-5; D possibly corresponds to TRBD2 (6 bases). CDR3 length: 15 amino acids. Between the trimmed V and J ends, which lost 2 bases and 1 base, there was a span of 10 bases. The V gene's germline CDR1 is SGHKS and CDR2 YYEKEE (reference sequence). The CDR3 spells CASSFRGRSYNEQFF. CDR3 DNA sequence: TGTGCCAGCAGCTTTCGGGGGAGGTCCTACAATGAGCAGTTCTTC.

The chain carries TRBV28 and TRBJ2-3; 13 bases fit TRBD2. V shed 7 bases, J shed 3 bases, and the junction held 4 bases outside the gene matches. The CDR3 totals 15 residues. Per germline, CDR1 MDHEN and CDR2 SYDVKM. The CDR3 sequence: CASTPLAGGTDTQYF. The CDR3 nucleotides are TGTGCCAGCACCCCACTAGCGGGAGGGACAGATACGCAGTATTTT. Complete variable domain (other parts from reference TRBV28 and TRBJ2-3): DVKVTQSSRYLVKRTGEKVFLECVQDMDHENMFWYRQDPGLGLRLIYFSYDVKMKEKGDIPEGYSVSREKKERFSLILESASTNQTSMYLCASTPLAGGTDTQYFGPGTRLTVL.

The V call is TRBV7-9, the J call TRBJ1-2; tentatively, D is TRBD1 (5 bases). The CDR3 consists of 16 residues. Per germline, CDR1 SEHNR and CDR2 FQNEAQ (reference sequence). Trimming took off 2 bases at V and 5 bases at J, with 18 bases between the two ends. CDR3 sequence: CASSLRDGSAGYGYTF. In DNA, the CDR3 is TGTGCCAGCAGCTTAAGAGACGGGTCGGCAGGGTATGGCTACACCTTC.

As concerns this clonotype: A much larger clonotype is one base distant, so this may be a read error. The chain couples TRBV11-2 to TRBJ2-2, with TRBD1 matching over 7 bases. Trimming cost V 5 bases and J 6 bases; bases outside gene matches: 15. In germline, CDR1 is SGHAT, CDR2 FQNNGV. The CDR3 runs 17 residues. In DNA, the CDR3 is TGTGCCAGCAGCCACAGATCGGTTGGGGACAGATCCGGGGAGCTGTTTTTT. Its translation: CASSHRSVGDRSGELFF.

To note about this clonotype: At one boundary the junction diverges from the germline segment, which might be a read error. The chain couples TRBV6-1 to TRBJ2-1, with 7 bases that match TRBD2. The CDR3 loop spans 16 amino acids. The germline gives CDR1 MNHNS, CDR2 SASEGT. The CDR3 protein is CAISGFGGTSCNEQFF. The CDR3 nucleotides are TGTGCCATCAGTGGGTTCGGGGGGACCTCCTGTAATGAGCAGTTCTTC.